The rows below give T cell receptor beta chains drawn from one sample of a study of CD8 T cells in ankylosing spondylitis. TCRdb processed the 5' RACE reads anew with MiXCR; each CDR3 protein has one entry. The sample contains roughly 230,000 distinct CDR3 sequences, 10% of which appear only once. Sequenced sample: blood, either unsorted or a sorted T cell fraction (not recorded which). The origin of the receptors is a male donor with ankylosing spondylitis or in good health (not recorded which). Each CDR3 is given with its conserved first and last residue. Fields, in order: CDR3 DNA, CDR3 protein, V gene, D gene, clone size, J gene. D genes are given only for firm matches. A row's size may be missing; if present it is once, few, many or a size class.

CDR3nt: TGTGCCAGCGGGGCCGCTTCCTACGAGCAGTACTTC
CDR3aa: CASGAASYEQYF
v_gene: TRBV14
d_gene: -
abundance: -
j_gene: TRBJ2-7

CDR3nt: TGCGCCAGCAGCTTGAACAGCAACGAGCAGTACTTC
CDR3aa: CASSLNSNEQYF
v_gene: TRBV5-1
d_gene: -
abundance: many
j_gene: TRBJ2-7

CDR3nt: TGTGCCAGCAACCCAACCGTAAATACGCAGTATTTT
CDR3aa: CASNPTVNTQYF
v_gene: TRBV7-2
d_gene: -
abundance: many
j_gene: TRBJ2-3

CDR3nt: TGTGCCAGCAGCCCTTCCCGGGACAGGGAGCACGAGCAGTACTTC
CDR3aa: CASSPSRDREHEQYF
v_gene: TRBV7-2
d_gene: TRBD1
abundance: -
j_gene: TRBJ2-7

CDR3nt: TGTGCCAGCAGCTTCTCTTCGGAAAGTGGGAAAGATGAGCAGTTCTTC
CDR3aa: CASSFSSESGKDEQFF
v_gene: TRBV11-2
d_gene: -
abundance: -
j_gene: TRBJ2-1

CDR3nt: TGTGCCAGCAGCTTTGTAGTCAGGGACATGGATAGCAATCAGCCCCAGCATTTT
CDR3aa: CASSFVVRDMDSNQPQHF
v_gene: TRBV11-1
d_gene: -
abundance: few
j_gene: TRBJ1-5

CDR3nt: TGTGCCAGCAAGGTCCAGGGAACGCGTGGTACTAATGAAAAACTGTTTTTT
CDR3aa: CASKVQGTRGTNEKLFF
v_gene: TRBV6-1
d_gene: -
abundance: many
j_gene: TRBJ1-4

CDR3nt: TGTGCCAGCAGTTTACGTAAGGACAGCTCCTACGAGCAGTACTTC
CDR3aa: CASSLRKDSSYEQYF
v_gene: TRBV12-3/TRBV12-4
d_gene: -
abundance: -
j_gene: TRBJ2-7

CDR3nt: TGTGCCAGCAGCTCGGGACAGCGCCTCTACGAGCAGTACTTC
CDR3aa: CASSSGQRLYEQYF
v_gene: TRBV7-2
d_gene: TRBD1
abundance: -
j_gene: TRBJ2-7

CDR3nt: TGTGCCAGCAGCCCGACAGCGTTTAATGGCTACACCTTC
CDR3aa: CASSPTAFNGYTF
v_gene: TRBV7-8
d_gene: -
abundance: once
j_gene: TRBJ1-2

CDR3nt: TGTGCCAGCAGCCAAGAGCCTAACACAGATACGCAGTATTTT
CDR3aa: CASSQEPNTDTQYF
v_gene: TRBV3-1
d_gene: -
abundance: many
j_gene: TRBJ2-3

CDR3nt: TGCGCCAGCAGCCAACATGGAGGGGGCACAGAGACCCAGTACTTC
CDR3aa: CASSQHGGGTETQYF
v_gene: TRBV4-1
d_gene: -
abundance: -
j_gene: TRBJ2-5

CDR3nt: TGTGCCAGCTCAGACAGTGGTGGCTCAGAGACCCAGTACTTC
CDR3aa: CASSDSGGSETQYF
v_gene: TRBV18
d_gene: -
abundance: many
j_gene: TRBJ2-5

CDR3nt: TGCAGTGCGCCACGGGAAACTGAAGCTTTCTTT
CDR3aa: CSAPRETEAFF
v_gene: TRBV20-1
d_gene: -
abundance: many
j_gene: TRBJ1-1

CDR3nt: TGTGCCAGCAGCAGTCTAGCGGGACTCTCCTACGAGCAGTACTTC
CDR3aa: CASSSLAGLSYEQYF
v_gene: TRBV7-2
d_gene: TRBD2
abundance: many
j_gene: TRBJ2-7

CDR3nt: TGCGCCAGCGGCACCGGGACAGGATCCTACGAGCAGTACTTC
CDR3aa: CASGTGTGSYEQYF
v_gene: TRBV5-1
d_gene: TRBD1
abundance: -
j_gene: TRBJ2-7

CDR3nt: TGTGCCAGCAGTTCCCGGGACACAGATACGCAGTATTTT
CDR3aa: CASSSRDTDTQYF
v_gene: TRBV11-3
d_gene: -
abundance: -
j_gene: TRBJ2-3

CDR3nt: TGCGCCAGCAGCCAAGGCCGGGGGGGCCGGGAGAATGAGCAGTTCTTC
CDR3aa: CASSQGRGGRENEQFF
v_gene: TRBV4-1
d_gene: TRBD2
abundance: many
j_gene: TRBJ2-1